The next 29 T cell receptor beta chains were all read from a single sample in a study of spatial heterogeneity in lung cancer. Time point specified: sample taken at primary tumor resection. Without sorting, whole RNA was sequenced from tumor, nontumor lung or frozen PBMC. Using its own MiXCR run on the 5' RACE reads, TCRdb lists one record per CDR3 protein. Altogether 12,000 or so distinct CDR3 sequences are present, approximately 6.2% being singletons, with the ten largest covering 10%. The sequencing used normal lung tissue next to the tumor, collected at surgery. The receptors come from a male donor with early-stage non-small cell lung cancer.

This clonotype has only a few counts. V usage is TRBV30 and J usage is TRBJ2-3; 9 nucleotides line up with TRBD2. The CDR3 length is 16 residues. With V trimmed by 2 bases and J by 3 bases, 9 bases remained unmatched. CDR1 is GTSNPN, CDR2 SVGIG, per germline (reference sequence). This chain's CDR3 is CAWSNIAGAGTDTQYF. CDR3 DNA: TGTGCCTGGAGTAACATAGCGGGAGCAGGAACAGATACGCAGTATTTT.

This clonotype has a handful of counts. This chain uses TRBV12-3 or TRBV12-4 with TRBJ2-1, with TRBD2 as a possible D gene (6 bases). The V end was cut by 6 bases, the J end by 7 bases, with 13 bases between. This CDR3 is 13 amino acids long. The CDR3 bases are TGTGCCAGCAGGCGGGACTCCAAAAATGAGCAGTTCTTC. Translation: CASRRDSKNEQFF.

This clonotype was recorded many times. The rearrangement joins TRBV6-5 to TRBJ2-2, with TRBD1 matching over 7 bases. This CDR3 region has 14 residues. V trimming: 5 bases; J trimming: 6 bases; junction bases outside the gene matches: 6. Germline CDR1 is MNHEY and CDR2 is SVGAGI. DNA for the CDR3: TGTGCCAGCAGTGCACAGGGGATCCCCGGGGAGCTGTTTTTT. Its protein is CASSAQGIPGELFF.

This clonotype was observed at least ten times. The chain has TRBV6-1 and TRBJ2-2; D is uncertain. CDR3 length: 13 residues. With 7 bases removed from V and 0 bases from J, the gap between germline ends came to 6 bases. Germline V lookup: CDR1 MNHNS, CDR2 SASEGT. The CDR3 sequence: CASKGPNTGELFF. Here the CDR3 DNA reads TGTGCCAGCAAGGGCCCGAACACCGGGGAGCTGTTTTTT.

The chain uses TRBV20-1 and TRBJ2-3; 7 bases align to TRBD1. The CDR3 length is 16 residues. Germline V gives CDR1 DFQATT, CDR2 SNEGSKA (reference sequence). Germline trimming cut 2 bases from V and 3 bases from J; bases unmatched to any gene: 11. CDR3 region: CSARPLGQSSTDTQYF. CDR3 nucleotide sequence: TGCAGTGCTAGACCCCTGGGACAGAGTTCGACAGATACGCAGTATTTT.

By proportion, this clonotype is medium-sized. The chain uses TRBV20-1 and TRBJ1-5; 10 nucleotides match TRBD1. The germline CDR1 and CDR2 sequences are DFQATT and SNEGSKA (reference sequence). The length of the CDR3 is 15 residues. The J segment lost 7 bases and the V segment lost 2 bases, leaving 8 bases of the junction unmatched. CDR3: CSARRTGGEGQPQHF. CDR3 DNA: TGCAGTGCTAGACGGACAGGGGGTGAGGGACAGCCCCAGCATTTT.

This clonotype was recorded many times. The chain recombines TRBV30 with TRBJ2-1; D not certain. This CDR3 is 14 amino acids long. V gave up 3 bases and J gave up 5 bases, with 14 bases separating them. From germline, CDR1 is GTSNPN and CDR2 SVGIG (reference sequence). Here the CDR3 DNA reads TGTGCCTGGAGCGAGGACCTCACCAACAATGAGCAGTTCTTC. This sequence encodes CAWSEDLTNNEQFF.

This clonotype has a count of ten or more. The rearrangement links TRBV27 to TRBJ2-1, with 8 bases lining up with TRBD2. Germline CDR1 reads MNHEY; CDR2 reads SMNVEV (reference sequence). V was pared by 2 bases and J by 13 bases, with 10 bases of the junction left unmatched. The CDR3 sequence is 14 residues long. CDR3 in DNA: TGTGCCAGCAGTTTAACTAGCGGTACTCTGATCCAGTTCTTC. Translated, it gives CASSLTSGTLIQFF.

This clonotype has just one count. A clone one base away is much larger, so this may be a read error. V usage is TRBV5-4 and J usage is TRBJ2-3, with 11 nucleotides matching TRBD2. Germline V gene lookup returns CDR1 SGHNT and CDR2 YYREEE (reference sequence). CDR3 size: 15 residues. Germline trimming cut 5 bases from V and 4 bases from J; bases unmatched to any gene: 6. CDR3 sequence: CASRLGLAEPDTQYF. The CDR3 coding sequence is TGTGCCAGCAGGCTGGGACTAGCGGAGCCAGATACGCAGTATTTT.

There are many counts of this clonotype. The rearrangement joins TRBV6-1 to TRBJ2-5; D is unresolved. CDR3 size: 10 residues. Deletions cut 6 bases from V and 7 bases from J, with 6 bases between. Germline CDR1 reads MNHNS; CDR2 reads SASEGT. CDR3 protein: CASRASTQYF. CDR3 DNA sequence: TGTGCCAGCAGGGCCTCGACCCAGTACTTC.

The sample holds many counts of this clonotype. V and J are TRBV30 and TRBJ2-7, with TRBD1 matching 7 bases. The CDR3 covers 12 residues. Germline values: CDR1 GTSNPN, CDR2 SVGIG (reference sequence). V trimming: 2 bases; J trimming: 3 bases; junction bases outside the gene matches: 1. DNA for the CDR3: TGTGCCTGGAGTCAGGGGGTCTACGAGCAGTACTTC. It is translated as CAWSQGVYEQYF.

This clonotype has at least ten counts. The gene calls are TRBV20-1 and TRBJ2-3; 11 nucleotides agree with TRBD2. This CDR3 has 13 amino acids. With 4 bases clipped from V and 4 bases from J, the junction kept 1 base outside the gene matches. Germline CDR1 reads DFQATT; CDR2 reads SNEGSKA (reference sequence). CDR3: CSAIAGGADTQYF. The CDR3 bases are TGCAGTGCTATAGCGGGAGGGGCAGATACGCAGTATTTT.

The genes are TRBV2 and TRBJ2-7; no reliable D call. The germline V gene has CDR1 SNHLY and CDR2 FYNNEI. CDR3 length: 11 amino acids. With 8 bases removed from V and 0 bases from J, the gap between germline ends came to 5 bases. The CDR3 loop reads CASGISYEQYF. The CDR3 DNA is TGTGCCAGCGGGATCTCCTACGAGCAGTACTTC.

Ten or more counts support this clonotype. The CDR3, as DNA: TGTGCCATCAGTGAGGTCCAAGGAAACATTCAGTACTTC. This sequence encodes CAISEVQGNIQYF. The chain recombines TRBV10-3 with TRBJ2-4; D is uncertain. Per germline, CDR1 ENHRY and CDR2 SYGVKD. V shed 2 bases and J shed 6 bases, with 8 bases lying between them. CDR3 size: 13 residues.

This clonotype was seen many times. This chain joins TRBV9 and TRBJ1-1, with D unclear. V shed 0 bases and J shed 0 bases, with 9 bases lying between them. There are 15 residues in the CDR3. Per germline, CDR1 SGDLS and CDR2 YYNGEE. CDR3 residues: CASSVVGLMNTEAFF. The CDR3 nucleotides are TGTGCCAGCAGCGTAGTGGGCCTCATGAACACTGAAGCTTTCTTT.

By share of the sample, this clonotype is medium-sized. CDR3: CASSSRASSTGELFF. The CDR3 bases are TGTGCCAGCAGCTCGAGGGCCTCCTCCACCGGGGAGCTGTTTTTT. This chain connects TRBV9 to TRBJ2-2, with D tentatively TRBD2 (5 bases). This CDR3 has 15 amino acids. Trimming cost V 4 bases and J 4 bases, with 14 bases left between them. Germline V gene data show CDR1 as SGDLS and CDR2 as YYNGEE.

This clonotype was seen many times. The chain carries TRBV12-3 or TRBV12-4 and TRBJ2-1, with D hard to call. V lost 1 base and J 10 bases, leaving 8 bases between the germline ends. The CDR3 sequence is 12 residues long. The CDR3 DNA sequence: TGTGCCAGCAGTTTAGGAGCATGGGAGCAGTTCTTC. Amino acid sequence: CASSLGAWEQFF.

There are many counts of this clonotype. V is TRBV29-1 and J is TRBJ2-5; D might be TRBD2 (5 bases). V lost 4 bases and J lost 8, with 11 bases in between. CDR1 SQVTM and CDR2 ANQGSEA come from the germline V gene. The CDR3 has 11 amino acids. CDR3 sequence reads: CSVVDSYTQYF. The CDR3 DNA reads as TGCAGCGTTGTGGACTCTTATACCCAGTACTTC.

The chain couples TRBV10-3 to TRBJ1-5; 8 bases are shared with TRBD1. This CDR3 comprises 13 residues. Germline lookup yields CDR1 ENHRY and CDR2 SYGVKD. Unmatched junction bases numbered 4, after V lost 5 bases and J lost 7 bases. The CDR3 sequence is CAISMSGGQPQHF. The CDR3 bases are TGTGCCATCAGTATGTCAGGGGGCCAGCCCCAGCATTTT.

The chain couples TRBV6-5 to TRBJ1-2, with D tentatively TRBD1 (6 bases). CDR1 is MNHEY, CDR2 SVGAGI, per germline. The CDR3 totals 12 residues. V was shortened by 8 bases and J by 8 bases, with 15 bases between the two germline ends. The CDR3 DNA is TGTGCCAGCCTCGGGGGGCAGGGCGGCTACACCTTC. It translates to CASLGGQGGYTF.

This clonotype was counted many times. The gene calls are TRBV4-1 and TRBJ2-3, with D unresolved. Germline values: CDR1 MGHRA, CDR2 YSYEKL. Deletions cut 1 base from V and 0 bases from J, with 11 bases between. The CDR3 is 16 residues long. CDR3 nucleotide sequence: TGCGCCAGCAGCCAAGGGGCTATTCCTAGCACAGATACGCAGTATTTT. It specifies CASSQGAIPSTDTQYF.

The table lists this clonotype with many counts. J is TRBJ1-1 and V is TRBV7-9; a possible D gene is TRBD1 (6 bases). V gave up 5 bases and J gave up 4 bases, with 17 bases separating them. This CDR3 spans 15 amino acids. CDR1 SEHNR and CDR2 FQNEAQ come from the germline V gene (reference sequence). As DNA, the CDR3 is TGTGCCAGCAGCAAAATTTCAGGGGAGGCCACTGAAGCTTTCTTT. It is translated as CASSKISGEATEAFF.

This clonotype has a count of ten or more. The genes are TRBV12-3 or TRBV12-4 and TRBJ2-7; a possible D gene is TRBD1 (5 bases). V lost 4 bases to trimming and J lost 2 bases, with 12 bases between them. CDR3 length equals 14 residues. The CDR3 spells CASSSPTVPYEQYF. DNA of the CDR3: TGTGCCAGCAGTTCGCCGACAGTACCCTACGAGCAGTACTTC.

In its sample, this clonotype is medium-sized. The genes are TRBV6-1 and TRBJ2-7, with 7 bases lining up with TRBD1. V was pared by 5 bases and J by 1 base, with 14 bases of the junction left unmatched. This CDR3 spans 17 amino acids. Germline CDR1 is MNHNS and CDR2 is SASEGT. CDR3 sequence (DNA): TGTGCCAGCAGTTTGGGGTTACCGGGACAGCCTTCCTACGAGCAGTACTTC. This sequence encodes CASSLGLPGQPSYEQYF.

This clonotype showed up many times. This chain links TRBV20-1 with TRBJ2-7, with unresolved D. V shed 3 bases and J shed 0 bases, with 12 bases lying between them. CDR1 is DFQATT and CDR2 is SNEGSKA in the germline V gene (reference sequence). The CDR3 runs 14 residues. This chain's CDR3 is CSASPRRSSYEQYF. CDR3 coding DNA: TGCAGTGCTAGTCCCAGGAGATCCTCCTACGAGCAGTACTTC.

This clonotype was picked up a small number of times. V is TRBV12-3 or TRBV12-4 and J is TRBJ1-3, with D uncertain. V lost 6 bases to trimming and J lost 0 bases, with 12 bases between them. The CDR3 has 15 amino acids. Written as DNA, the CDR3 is TGTGCCAGCAGACCTAGGAGTTTCTCTGGAAACACCATATATTTT. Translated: CASRPRSFSGNTIYF.

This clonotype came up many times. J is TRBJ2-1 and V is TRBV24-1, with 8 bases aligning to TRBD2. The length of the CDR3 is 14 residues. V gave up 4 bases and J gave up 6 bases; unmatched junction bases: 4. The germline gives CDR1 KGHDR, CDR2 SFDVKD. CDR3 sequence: CATSEPGGFNEQFF. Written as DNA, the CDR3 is TGTGCCACCAGTGAACCGGGAGGGTTCAATGAGCAGTTCTTC.

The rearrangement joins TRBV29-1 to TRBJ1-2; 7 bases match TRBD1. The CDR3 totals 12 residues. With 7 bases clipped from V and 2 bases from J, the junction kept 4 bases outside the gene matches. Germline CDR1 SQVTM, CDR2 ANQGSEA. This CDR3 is CSAQGLNYGYTF. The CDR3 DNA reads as TGCAGCGCACAGGGGTTAAACTATGGCTACACCTTC.

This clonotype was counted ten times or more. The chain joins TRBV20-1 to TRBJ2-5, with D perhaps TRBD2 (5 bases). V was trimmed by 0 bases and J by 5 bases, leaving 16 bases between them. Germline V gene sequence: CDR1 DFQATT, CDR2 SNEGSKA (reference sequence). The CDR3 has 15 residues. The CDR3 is CSARDGRSSGETQYF. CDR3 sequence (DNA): TGCAGTGCTAGAGATGGCCGGAGTTCGGGGGAGACCCAGTACTTC.